The 16 T cell receptor beta chains given below trace back to one sample, sequenced in a study of cytomegalovirus exposure and HLA in healthy donors. Primers: 60 Vbeta forward and 13 Jbeta reverse. Repertoires were generated with immunoSEQ multiplex PCR, while TCRdb's copy carries only in-frame clones and drops some. The table lists 120,000 to 150,000 clones, 73% of them singletons, with approximately 15% in the top ten. What was sequenced was PBMCs. The receptors were sampled from a human donor in good health.

This clone was observed a single time. The gene calls are TRBV4-1 and TRBJ1-4, with TRBD1 matching 9 bases. Germline V CDR1 and CDR2: MGHRA, YSYEKL. CDR3 length: 19 residues. Trimming at V came to 2 bases and at J to 0 bases, leaving 10 bases not matched to a gene. CDR3 loop: CASSQFPPGQGATNEKLFF. CDR3 sequence (DNA): TGCGCCAGCAGCCAATTCCCCCCGGGACAGGGTGCAACTAATGAAAAACTGTTTTTT.

The rearrangement uses TRBV28 and TRBJ2-3; D might be TRBD1 (6 bases). With 2 bases removed from V and 0 bases from J, the gap between germline ends came to 6 bases. CDR1 and CDR2 from the germline V gene are MDHEN and SYDVKM. This CDR3 has 14 residues. The CDR3 loop is CASSLQGSTDTQYF. CDR3 in DNA: TGTGCCAGCAGTTTACAGGGGAGCACAGATACGCAGTATTTT.

V and J are TRBV6-1 and TRBJ2-1, with 8 bases matching TRBD1. Germline loops: CDR1 MNHNS, CDR2 SASEGT. V shed 8 bases, J shed 3 bases, and the junction held 3 bases outside the gene matches. This CDR3 has 13 residues. Here the CDR3 reads CASGDRLYNEQFF. Written as DNA, the CDR3 is TGTGCCAGCGGGGACAGGCTCTACAATGAGCAGTTCTTC.

The chain has TRBV27 and TRBJ2-1; maybe TRBD1 (6 bases). CDR3 size: 16 residues. Trimming removed 7 bases from V and 4 bases from J, with 20 bases in between. Per germline, CDR1 MNHEY and CDR2 SMNVEV (reference sequence). The CDR3 sequence: CASIKSYRESYNEQFF. As DNA, the CDR3 is TGTGCCAGCATTAAAAGCTACAGGGAGAGTTACAATGAGCAGTTCTTC.

The V gene is TRBV2, the J gene TRBJ1-2; D gene ambiguous. The CDR3 contains 13 residues. With 3 bases removed from V and 2 bases from J, the gap between germline ends came to 7 bases. Germline-derived CDR1 and CDR2 are SNHLY and FYNNEI. The CDR3 bases are TGTGCCAGCAGTGAGTCTCCCAACTATGGCTACACCTTC. This gives the protein CASSESPNYGYTF. Combining the CDR3 with reference TRBV2 and TRBJ1-2 gives the whole variable domain EPEVTQTPSHQVTQMGQEVILRCVPISNHLYFYWYRQILGQKVEFLVSFYNNEISEKSEIFDDQFSVERPDGSNFTLKIRSTKLEDSAMYFCASSESPNYGYTFGSGTRLTVV.

This clone has more than one count but fewer than ten. This chain joins TRBV7-3 and TRBJ1-1; no reliable D call. V was pared by 5 bases and J by 0 bases, with 7 bases between. CDR1 is SGHTA and CDR2 is FQGTGA in the germline V gene. CDR3 length: 13 residues. The CDR3 spells CASSKNMNTEAFF. The CDR3 DNA reads as TGTGCCAGCAGCAAAAACATGAACACTGAAGCTTTCTTT.

The CDR3, as DNA: TGTGCCAGCAGCGTAGAGGGGATGGGTGAAAAACTGTTTTTT. It yields the protein CASSVEGMGEKLFF. V usage is TRBV9 and J usage is TRBJ1-4; a possible D gene is TRBD1 (5 bases). CDR1 and CDR2 from the germline V gene are SGDLS and YYNGEE. This CDR3 has 14 residues. The V gene lost 0 bases and the J gene lost 7 bases, with 10 bases spanning the gap.

This clone showed up just once. This chain uses TRBV30 with TRBJ1-2; no firm D call. Trimming stripped 5 bases from V and 8 bases from J, with 18 bases between. Germline CDR1 and CDR2: GTSNPN and SVGIG (reference sequence). The CDR3 is 13 amino acids. The CDR3 sequence: CAWGAEDFGGYTF. CDR3 coding DNA: TGTGCCTGGGGCGCAGAGGATTTCGGGGGCTACACCTTC.

The chain uses TRBV6-1 and TRBJ1-6; no definite D call. With 3 bases removed from V and 7 bases from J, the gap between germline ends came to 7 bases. The CDR3 contains 13 residues. Looked up from germline, CDR1 is MNHNS and CDR2 is SASEGT. The CDR3 DNA reads as TGTGCCAGCAGTGATACAGAAAATTCACCCCTCCACTTT. This codes for CASSDTENSPLHF.

The count of this clone is one. The chain recombines TRBV4-1 with TRBJ2-7; D is possibly TRBD1 (5 bases). V lost 1 base, J lost 2 bases, and 15 bases lay in between. CDR1 MGHRA and CDR2 YSYEKL come from the germline V gene. This CDR3 has 16 amino acids. The chain's CDR3 is CASSQVFAGKTYEQYF. The CDR3 coding sequence is TGCGCCAGCAGCCAAGTGTTCGCAGGGAAGACCTACGAGCAGTACTTC.

For this clone: A junction boundary mismatches the germline segment, possibly from a read error. The chain links TRBV27 to TRBJ2-3; TRBD2 matches at 8 bases. Germline loops: CDR1 MNHEY, CDR2 SMNVEV (reference sequence). The CDR3 contains 15 residues. The CDR3 bases are TGTGCCAGCAATTTAGCGGGAATCGGCACAGATACGCAGTATTTT. It is translated as CASNLAGIGTDTQYF.

V usage is TRBV2 and J usage is TRBJ1-5; no definite D call. The germline gives CDR1 SNHLY, CDR2 FYNNEI. V was cut by 5 bases and J by 0 bases, with 17 bases left in between. The CDR3 is 17 residues long. The CDR3 DNA reads as TGTGCCAGCAGTTATACGACAAATACCTTTAGCAATCAGCCCCAGCATTTT. Its translation: CASSYTTNTFSNQPQHF.

This clone occurred once. The genes are TRBV5-1 and TRBJ2-3, with 9 positions matching TRBD1. The CDR3 runs to 15 residues. Germline assignment: CDR1 SGHRS and CDR2 YFSETQ. V lost 4 bases to trimming and J lost 4 bases; unmatched junction nucleotides: 7. The CDR3 sequence is CASSVADRGPDTQYF. The CDR3 DNA reads TGCGCCAGCAGCGTTGCGGACAGGGGACCAGATACGCAGTATTTT.

CDR3 region: CAWSYGGSGGAFF. The CDR3 coding sequence is TGTGCCTGGAGTTATGGAGGGTCAGGAGGAGCTTTCTTT. This rearrangement joins TRBV30 to TRBJ1-1; unclear D gene. Trimming stripped 2 bases from V and 10 bases from J, with 17 bases between. The CDR3 consists of 13 residues. Germline-derived CDR1 and CDR2 are GTSNPN and SVGIG (reference sequence).

The table lists this clone with a few counts. The chain couples TRBV7-8 to TRBJ2-5; D not certain. Germline V gives CDR1 SGHVS, CDR2 FQNEAQ. V was trimmed by 4 bases and J by 4 bases, leaving 10 bases between them. This CDR3 is 13 amino acids long. The CDR3 sequence: CASSSHLPETQYF. CDR3 nucleotide sequence: TGTGCCAGCAGCTCCCACTTACCAGAGACCCAGTACTTC.

This clone was detected only a few times. This chain links TRBV29-1 with TRBJ1-5; D remains unclear. The CDR3 spans 12 residues. With 4 bases removed from V and 6 bases from J, the gap between germline ends came to 10 bases. Germline CDR1 and CDR2: SQVTM and ANQGSEA. The CDR3: CSVGSLGQPQHF. The CDR3 DNA reads as TGCAGCGTTGGCTCTCTCGGTCAGCCCCAGCATTTT.